This T cell receptor beta chain was documented in a study of blood T cell repertoires in COVID-19. Per germline, CDR1 MDHEN and CDR2 SYDVKM. CDR3 length equals 15 residues. With V trimmed by 3 bases and J by 2 bases, 1 base remained unmatched. This clone appeared once. The assay was immunoSEQ multiplex PCR, and TCRdb's table has in-frame clones only and misses some. Of approximately 330,000 clones in the sample, around 90% were seen once. This TCR derives from a woman aged 40-49 years with COVID-19, enrolled during active disease. Sequencing used peripheral blood. The genes are TRBV28 and TRBJ2-3; TRBD1 matches 11 bases. CDR3 residues: CASSFGQGATDTQYF. The CDR3 DNA sequence: TGTGCCAGCAGTTTTGGACAGGGGGCCACAGATACGCAGTATTTT.